The subject of this entry is one T cell receptor (beta chain). The sample originates from a study of blood T cell repertoires in COVID-19. Using immunoSEQ multiplex PCR, the repertoire was profiled, and TCRdb retains in-frame clones only, with some absent. The sample comprises over 110,000 clones, roughly 88% of which are singletons, and 25% to 30% rests with the top ten. Sample: peripheral blood. The origin of this receptor is a human donor in a cohort sampled during active COVID-19.

CDR3 nucleotides: TGTGCCAGCAGCCAAGGGGGACAGGGGGGCGAAAAACTGTTTTTT. Protein product: CASSQGGQGGEKLFF. The rearrangement uses TRBV3-1 (or the pseudogene TRBV3-2) and TRBJ1-4, with 11 bases lining up with TRBD1. The CDR3 is 15 residues long. V lost 1 base, J lost 8 bases, and 3 bases stayed unmatched. Germline loops: CDR1 LGHDT, CDR2 YNNKEL (reference sequence).